This T cell receptor (beta chain) was observed in a study of blood T cell repertoires in COVID-19. From germline, CDR1 is SEHNR and CDR2 FQNEAQ (reference sequence). V lost 5 bases and J lost 5; bases outside the gene matches: 8. This CDR3 has 14 amino acids. Sequencing was performed with immunoSEQ multiplex PCR; in TCRdb, only in-frame clones are kept and a portion is missing. Counted here are 200,000 to 250,000 clones, approximately 84% occurring once; the ten biggest clones make up over 1.5%. Recovered Cohort 3 donors showed two negative PCRs, clearance, or symptom resolution. This clone appeared a single time.

The specimen was PBMCs or T cells enriched from blood (not recorded which). V is TRBV7-9 and J is TRBJ2-7; the match to TRBD2 covers 8 bases. The TCR was taken from a man aged 40-50 years who had recovered from COVID-19. The CDR3 spells CASSPKAGGDEQYF. In DNA, the CDR3 is TGTGCCAGCAGCCCCAAGGCCGGGGGGGACGAGCAGTACTTC.